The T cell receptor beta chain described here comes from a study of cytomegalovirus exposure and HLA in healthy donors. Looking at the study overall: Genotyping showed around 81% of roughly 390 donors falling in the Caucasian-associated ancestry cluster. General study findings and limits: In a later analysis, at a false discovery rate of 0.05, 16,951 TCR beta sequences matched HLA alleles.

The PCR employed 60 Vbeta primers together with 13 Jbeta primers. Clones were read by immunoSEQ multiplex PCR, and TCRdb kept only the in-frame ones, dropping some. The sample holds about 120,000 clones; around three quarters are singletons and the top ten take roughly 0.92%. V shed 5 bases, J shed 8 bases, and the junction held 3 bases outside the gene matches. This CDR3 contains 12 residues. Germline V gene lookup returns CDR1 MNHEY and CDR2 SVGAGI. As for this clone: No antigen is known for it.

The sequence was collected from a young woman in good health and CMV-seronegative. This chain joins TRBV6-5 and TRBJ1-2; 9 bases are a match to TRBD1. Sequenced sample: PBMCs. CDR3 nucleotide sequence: TGTGCCAGCAGTCACAGGGGGCCCGGCTACACCTTC. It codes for CASSHRGPGYTF.